Below, 28 T cell receptor beta chains from the same sample are listed, as sequenced in a study of OX40 agonist ivuxolimab in advanced cancers. The library was built by means of the immunoSEQ multiplex PCR assay. TCRdb mirrors the immuneACCESS table, restricted to in-frame sequences. Some clones are absent from its copies; in checked studies, under half trace to an unresolved V gene, and the reason for the others is unknown. In this sample the table shows over 55,000 clones, around 88% of which occur a single time. Around 0.5% of the sample goes to the ten largest clones. The sequences come from CD4+ or CD8+ T cells sorted from blood, collected in a trial of the OX40 agonist ivuxolimab. These receptors all stem from an adult with an advanced solid tumor such as melanoma, head and neck, liver or kidney cancer.

The chain joins TRBV5-4 to TRBJ2-2; 7 positions match TRBD1. V shed 4 bases and J 0 bases; nucleotides not matched to a gene: 3. CDR1 and CDR2 from the germline V gene are SGHNT and YYREEE (reference sequence). CDR3 length equals 15 residues. The CDR3 DNA sequence: TGTGCCAGCAGCGCAGGACAGGCGAACACCGGGGAGCTGTTTTTT. Translated: CASSAGQANTGELFF.

The chain links TRBV12-1 to TRBJ1-5. TRBV12-1 is classified as a pseudogene. CDR3 length equals 13 residues. The CDR3: CASSFNIHQPQHF. In DNA, the CDR3 is TGTGCCAGCAGCTTTAATATTCACCAGCCCCAGCATTTT.

The chain uses TRBV4-3 and TRBJ2-3; 7 nucleotides agree with TRBD1. This CDR3 is 16 amino acids long. Germline V CDR1 and CDR2: LGHNA, YSLEER. V was clipped by 0 bases and J by 2 bases; unmatched bases: 5. The CDR3 nucleotides read TGCGCCAGCAGCCAAGATGACAGGGCCCCCACAGATACGCAGTATTTT. This gives the protein CASSQDDRAPTDTQYF.

The V call is TRBV4-3, the J call TRBJ2-2; 7 bases match TRBD1. V lost 3 bases to trimming and J lost 4 bases; unmatched junction nucleotides: 8. CDR1 and CDR2 (germline): LGHNA, YSLEER. There are 16 residues in the CDR3. CDR3: CASSQTWTGATGELFF. As DNA, the CDR3 is TGCGCCAGCAGCCAGACTTGGACAGGAGCCACCGGGGAGCTGTTTTTT.

The V call is TRBV10-3, the J call TRBJ1-1, with D possibly TRBD1 on 6 matching bases. Trimming cost V 4 bases and J 4 bases, with 19 bases left between them. Germline CDR1 reads ENHRY; CDR2 reads SYGVKD. The length of the CDR3 is 16 residues. The CDR3 DNA follows: TGTGCCATCAGTGGGGGGGTGGAGGGGGTCCCCACTGAAGCTTTCTTT. Residues: CAISGGVEGVPTEAFF.

The chain combines TRBV6-1 with TRBJ2-3, with 7 positions matching TRBD1. This CDR3 spans 15 amino acids. The V and J ends lost 6 bases and 1 base, in that order; junction bases with no gene match: 7. Germline CDR1 MNHNS, CDR2 SASEGT. This chain's CDR3 is CASSKVGQGTDTQYF. CDR3 in DNA: TGTGCCAGCAGCAAGGTCGGACAGGGCACAGATACGCAGTATTTT.

The chain couples TRBV9 to TRBJ1-6, with a possible D match to TRBD1 (5 bases). With 0 bases removed from V and 5 bases from J, the gap between germline ends came to 12 bases. CDR3 length: 16 amino acids. Looked up from germline, CDR1 is SGDLS and CDR2 is YYNGEE. The CDR3 loop is CASSVAPGQDNSPLHF. CDR3 DNA: TGTGCCAGCAGCGTAGCTCCAGGGCAGGATAATTCACCCCTCCACTTT.

This chain joins TRBV19 and TRBJ2-1, with 9 bases aligning to TRBD2. This CDR3 is 16 amino acids long. CDR1 is LNHDA, CDR2 SQIVND, per germline (reference sequence). The ends lost 0 bases at V and 3 bases at J; junction bases unmatched: 3. Written as DNA, the CDR3 is TGTGCCAGTAGTATAGAGGGACTAGCCGGCTACAATGAGCAGTTCTTC. This codes for CASSIEGLAGYNEQFF.

The chain combines TRBV11-2 with TRBJ1-5; 7 bases fit TRBD1. With V trimmed by 4 bases and J by 1 base, 4 bases remained unmatched. From germline, CDR1 is SGHAT and CDR2 FQNNGV. This CDR3 is 15 amino acids long. The CDR3 bases are TGTGCCAGCAGCTCTCAGACAGGGAGCAATCAGCCCCAGCATTTT. Its protein is CASSSQTGSNQPQHF.

The V gene is TRBV5-1, the J gene TRBJ2-1, with 7 positions matching TRBD1. This CDR3 has 16 residues. V lost 0 bases and J lost 0; bases outside the gene matches: 3. The germline CDR1 and CDR2 sequences are SGHRS and YFSETQ. Here the CDR3 reads CASSLAGGNSYNEQFF. The CDR3 bases are TGCGCCAGCAGCTTGGCAGGGGGTAACTCCTACAATGAGCAGTTCTTC. Supplemented by reference TRBV5-1 and TRBJ2-1, the full variable domain reads KAGVTQTPRYLIKTRGQQVTLSCSPISGHRSVSWYQQTPGQGLQFLFEYFSETQRNKGNFPGRFSGRQFSNSRSEMNVSTLELGDSALYLCASSLAGGNSYNEQFFGPGTRLTVL.

The rearrangement joins TRBV27 to TRBJ2-5, with TRBD2 matching over 7 bases. The CDR3 has 15 amino acids. Germline V lookup: CDR1 MNHEY, CDR2 SMNVEV (reference sequence). V lost 2 bases, J lost 4 bases, and 7 bases stayed unmatched. The CDR3 DNA reads TGTGCCAGCAGTTTAAGGCGGGAGAGGGGAGAGACCCAGTACTTC. Its translation: CASSLRRERGETQYF.

In this sample, this clone turned up a few times. V usage is TRBV28 and J usage is TRBJ1-6, with D possibly TRBD1 on 5 matching bases. Trimming left V 6 bases short and J 9 bases short, with 18 bases between. The germline V gene has CDR1 MDHEN and CDR2 SYDVKM. The CDR3 totals 15 residues. CDR3 loop: CASSPLWLRGSPLHF. The DNA for the CDR3 is TGTGCCAGCAGCCCCCTGTGGCTGAGGGGTTCACCCCTCCACTTT.

The V and J genes are TRBV25-1 and TRBJ1-2; TRBD1 agrees at 9 bases. The CDR3 consists of 16 residues. J lost 6 bases, V lost 4 bases, and 12 bases had no gene match. Germline V gene sequence: CDR1 MGHDK, CDR2 SYGVNS. CDR3 amino acids: CASSAVALTGGDGYTF. DNA of the CDR3: TGTGCCAGCAGTGCGGTCGCGTTGACAGGGGGTGATGGCTACACCTTC.

This CDR3 is CASSFSRDYGYTF. CDR3 DNA: TGTGCCAGCAGCTTTTCCAGGGATTATGGCTACACCTTC. The chain combines TRBV11-1 with TRBJ1-2, with D possibly TRBD1 on 5 matching bases. V was shortened by 3 bases and J by 5 bases, with 10 bases between the two germline ends. CDR1 is SGHAT and CDR2 is FQDESV in the germline V gene (reference sequence). The CDR3 sequence is 13 residues long.

This clone was found once. V and J are TRBV6-5 and TRBJ2-1; D is perhaps TRBD1 or TRBD2 (6 bases each). Germline V gene lookup returns CDR1 MNHEY and CDR2 SVGAGI. Trimming removed 7 bases at V and 4 bases at J, with 11 bases between. The CDR3 totals 13 residues. The CDR3 spells CASKGGLYNEQFF. The CDR3 DNA is TGTGCCAGCAAGGGGGGCCTGTACAATGAGCAGTTCTTC.

This sequence joins TRBV19 and TRBJ2-4; TRBD1 agrees at 9 bases. The length of the CDR3 is 14 residues. After removal of 3 bases from V and 8 bases from J, the junction contained 5 bases not matched to a gene. The germline gives CDR1 LNHDA, CDR2 SQIVND (reference sequence). CDR3 in amino acids: CASSIGQGSDIQYF. For the CDR3, the DNA is TGTGCCAGTAGTATCGGACAGGGGTCGGACATTCAGTACTTC.

V and J are TRBV7-9 and TRBJ2-1, with no clear D. The germline gives CDR1 SEHNR, CDR2 FQNEAQ (reference sequence). The CDR3 consists of 15 residues. The V and J ends lost 0 bases and 4 bases respectively, with 10 bases between them. The DNA of the CDR3 is TGTGCCAGCAGCTTAGCCGGTTGGGCGTACAATGAGCAGTTCTTC. Translated: CASSLAGWAYNEQFF.

The V and J genes are TRBV4-3 and TRBJ1-2; D gene ambiguous. The CDR3 length is 13 residues. The V end lost 4 bases, the J end lost 6 bases, and 12 bases lay between the germline ends. Germline V CDR1 and CDR2: LGHNA, YSLEER. CDR3 nucleotides: TGCGCCAGCAGCCTACGATGGGGAGATGGCTACACCTTC. Encoded protein: CASSLRWGDGYTF.

Note on this clone: The junction shows a germline mismatch at one end, possibly a read error. The sample contains more than one DNA sequence encoding this CDR3. The rearrangement joins TRBV6-1 to TRBJ2-1; 7 bases are shared with TRBD2. The CDR3 is 14 amino acids. From germline, CDR1 is MNHNS and CDR2 SASEGT. The CDR3 sequence is CASSELAGVDEQFF. CDR3 nucleotide sequence: TGCGCCAGCAGTGAACTCGCGGGAGTGGATGAGCAGTTCTTC.

J is TRBJ2-3 and V is TRBV6-5, with D perhaps given as TRBD1 or TRBD2 (5 bases each). The CDR3 consists of 14 residues. Per germline, CDR1 MNHEY and CDR2 SVGAGI. Trimming took off 2 bases at V and 0 bases at J, with 6 bases between the two ends. CDR3 loop: CASSYGDSTDTQYF. The DNA for the CDR3 is TGTGCCAGCAGTTACGGGGACAGCACAGATACGCAGTATTTT.

V and J are TRBV6-1 and TRBJ1-1, with 7 bases matching TRBD1. CDR1 MNHNS and CDR2 SASEGT come from the germline V gene. Trimming removed 6 bases from V and 3 bases from J; junction bases left unmatched: 7. The CDR3 totals 14 residues. The CDR3 DNA is TGTGCCAGCAGGACCCGACAGGGCCACACTGAAGCTTTCTTT. Amino acids: CASRTRQGHTEAFF.

V is TRBV27 and J is TRBJ2-3, with unresolved D. The germline gives CDR1 MNHEY, CDR2 SMNVEV (reference sequence). The length of the CDR3 is 17 residues. Trimming pared 3 bases from V and 1 base from J, leaving 17 bases between. The chain's CDR3 is CASSFRSSRAGTDTQYF. The CDR3 DNA follows: TGTGCCAGCAGTTTCCGGAGTAGCCGTGCAGGCACAGATACGCAGTATTTT.

The V gene is TRBV19, the J gene TRBJ1-5; 8 bases agree with TRBD1. This CDR3 is 16 amino acids long. Germline values: CDR1 LNHDA, CDR2 SQIVND (reference sequence). V lost 5 bases to trimming and J lost 0 bases; unmatched junction nucleotides: 6. CDR3 protein: CASSLDRVGSNQPQHF. CDR3 nucleotide sequence: TGTGCCAGTAGTCTGGACAGGGTCGGTAGCAATCAGCCCCAGCATTTT.

This clone was seen only a few times. The chain recombines TRBV9 with TRBJ2-3, with no clear D. Trimming stripped 4 bases from V and 1 base from J, with 7 bases between. CDR3 length: 13 amino acids. CDR1 is SGDLS, CDR2 YYNGEE, per germline. CDR3 bases: TGTGCCAGCAGCCTGATTGGCACAGATACGCAGTATTTT. Its protein product is CASSLIGTDTQYF.

This chain joins TRBV30 and TRBJ2-3; TRBD2 might be the D (5 bases). Germline V gene lookup returns CDR1 GTSNPN and CDR2 SVGIG (reference sequence). The V end lost 7 bases, the J end lost 4 bases, and 12 bases lay between the germline ends. The CDR3 extends over 12 amino acids. The CDR3 here is CAYHLASDTQYF. DNA of the CDR3: TGTGCCTACCACCTAGCATCAGATACGCAGTATTTT.

This clone was recorded a few times. This chain uses TRBV18 with TRBJ1-1; 9 nucleotides match TRBD1. The CDR3 is 18 amino acids. Germline CDR1 reads KGHSH; CDR2 reads LQKENI. V shed 6 bases, J shed 0 bases, and the junction held 14 bases outside the gene matches. CDR3 in DNA: TGTGCCAGCTCCTTATCGGCGCTTACAGGGGGCATGAACACTGAAGCTTTCTTT. It translates to CASSLSALTGGMNTEAFF.

The CDR3: CASSVQGGSSGNTIYF. The CDR3 DNA reads as TGTGCCAGCAGCGTTCAGGGGGGTAGCTCTGGAAACACCATATATTTT. The V gene is TRBV9, the J gene TRBJ1-3, with 7 bases fitting TRBD1. This CDR3 has 16 residues. Germline CDR1 is SGDLS and CDR2 is YYNGEE. After removal of 2 bases from V and 0 bases from J, the junction contained 5 bases not matched to a gene.

V and J are TRBV10-3 and TRBJ1-4; weak D call: TRBD1 (6 bases). Trimming removed 6 bases from V and 1 base from J, with 12 bases in between. The germline CDR1 and CDR2 sequences are ENHRY and SYGVKD. There are 15 residues in the CDR3. The CDR3 spells CAISAQQGTNEKLFF. In DNA, the CDR3 is TGTGCCATCAGCGCGCAACAGGGAACTAATGAAAAACTGTTTTTT.